Reported below is one T cell receptor beta chain. This specimen comes from a study of blood T cell repertoires in COVID-19. Study details: From T cells, B-cell-depleted T cells, or PBMCs came the material, which was cDNA or gDNA.

Authors' analysis steps: The assay estimated nucleated cells by amplifying reference gene primers. Using immunoSEQ multiplex PCR, the repertoire was profiled, and TCRdb retains in-frame clones only, with some absent. The DNA was the basis for D and trimming; V, J and clone size are from that table. The repertoire holds 60,000 to 90,000 clones, around 88% seen once, with roughly 5.3% in the top ten. J was trimmed by 1 base and V by 7 bases; bases with no gene match: 9. Germline V gene sequence: CDR1 MNHEY, CDR2 SVGAGI. The CDR3 is 15 residues long. The sample taken for sequencing was peripheral blood. The chain recombines TRBV6-5 with TRBJ2-5; 7 nucleotides agree with TRBD2. The TCR originated in a woman older than 75 with active or convalescent COVID-19. CDR3 residues: CASTRGEVGQETQYF. The CDR3 bases are TGTGCCAGCACCCGGGGGGAAGTTGGCCAAGAGACCCAGTACTTC.